This entry lists 28 T cell receptor beta chains sequenced from one sample in a study of cytomegalovirus exposure and HLA in healthy donors. The PCR made use of 60 Vbeta and 13 Jbeta primers. Sequencing was performed with immunoSEQ multiplex PCR; in TCRdb, only in-frame clones are kept and a portion is missing. The repertoire holds over 150,000 clones, with approximately 76% as singletons. Sample: PBMCs. The receptors stem from a man aged 55 to 69 in good health and CMV-seronegative.

The chain has TRBV6-5 and TRBJ2-5; 7 nucleotides match TRBD2. Trimming at V came to 4 bases and at J to 5 bases, leaving 10 bases not matched to a gene. This CDR3 comprises 15 residues. CDR1 is MNHEY and CDR2 is SVGAGI in the germline V gene. The CDR3 spells CASSLEGGPGETQYF. The CDR3 coding sequence is TGTGCCAGCAGTTTGGAGGGAGGGCCGGGTGAGACCCAGTACTTC.

The chain recombines TRBV6-5 with TRBJ1-4; 7 positions agree with TRBD1. The CDR3 consists of 14 residues. V was pared by 5 bases and J by 7 bases, with 7 bases of the junction left unmatched. Germline CDR1 and CDR2: MNHEY and SVGAGI. CDR3 loop: CASSEDRVGEKLFF. The CDR3 DNA reads as TGTGCCAGCAGTGAAGACAGGGTGGGTGAAAAACTGTTTTTT.

V and J are TRBV28 and TRBJ2-6, with D hard to call. Trimming pared 3 bases from V and 0 bases from J, leaving 6 bases between. Per the germline V gene, CDR1 is MDHEN and CDR2 is SYDVKM. The CDR3 runs 15 residues. Here the CDR3 reads CASSLTTSGANVLTF. CDR3 coding DNA: TGTGCCAGCAGTTTGACAACCTCTGGGGCCAACGTCCTGACTTTC.

This chain joins TRBV5-1 and TRBJ2-1; possibly TRBD1 for D (6 bases). The CDR3 is 15 residues long. V lost 2 bases to trimming and J lost 1 base, with 10 bases between them. Germline lookup yields CDR1 SGHRS and CDR2 YFSETQ. DNA of the CDR3: TGCGCCAGCAGCTTTGGCCAGGGGTCCTACAATGAGCAGTTCTTC. Translated: CASSFGQGSYNEQFF.

The rearrangement links TRBV7-2 to TRBJ2-5; 7 bases are a match to TRBD2. This CDR3 has 13 residues. J was trimmed by 5 bases and V by 9 bases; bases with no gene match: 9. Germline V gene sequence: CDR1 SGHTA, CDR2 FQGNSA. The CDR3 region is CASRAGEVETQYF. In DNA form, the CDR3 reads TGTGCCAGTCGGGCGGGAGAGGTGGAGACCCAGTACTTC.

The chain carries TRBV6-1 and TRBJ1-5; weak D call: TRBD1 (6 bases). Germline CDR1 reads MNHNS; CDR2 reads SASEGT. Trimming shortened V by 7 bases and J by 6 bases, and 16 bases separated the two germline ends. This CDR3 has 14 residues. Written as DNA, the CDR3 is TGTGCCAGCACCACTAGGGGGATAGGTCAGCCCCAGCATTTT. It encodes CASTTRGIGQPQHF.

This clone was detected only once. This rearrangement joins TRBV27 to TRBJ2-1; TRBD2 agrees at 10 bases. V was clipped by 2 bases and J by 15 bases; unmatched bases: 4. The germline V gene has CDR1 MNHEY and CDR2 SMNVEV (reference sequence). There are 12 residues in the CDR3. CDR3 coding DNA: TGTGCCAGCAGTTTACCTAGCGGGAGAACGTTCTTC. Amino acids: CASSLPSGRTFF.

V usage is TRBV2 and J usage is TRBJ2-3; 12 bases match TRBD2. Trimming at V came to 5 bases and at J to 3 bases, leaving 6 bases not matched to a gene. Germline assignment: CDR1 SNHLY and CDR2 FYNNEI. This CDR3 is built from 16 residues. Here the CDR3 reads CASSSMTSGSTDTQYF. The DNA for the CDR3 is TGTGCCAGCAGTTCAATGACTAGCGGGAGTACAGATACGCAGTATTTT.

The chain couples TRBV5-4 to TRBJ2-3; D unclear. Trimming left V 0 bases short and J 2 bases short, with 4 bases between. Germline CDR1 reads SGHNT; CDR2 reads YYREEE (reference sequence). The CDR3 extends over 13 amino acids. The CDR3 DNA is TGTGCCAGCAGCTTGGCCATCACAGATACGCAGTATTTT. It encodes CASSLAITDTQYF.

The DNA of the CDR3 is TGTGCCAGCAGCGTCTCCCCGACACAGGGGACAGATACGCAGTATTTT. Residues: CASSVSPTQGTDTQYF. The genes are TRBV9 and TRBJ2-3; 7 nucleotides align to TRBD1. Germline lookup yields CDR1 SGDLS and CDR2 YYNGEE. The CDR3 loop spans 16 amino acids. V shed 2 bases, J shed 3 bases, and the junction held 9 bases outside the gene matches.

This chain links TRBV9 with TRBJ1-4; possible D gene TRBD1, 6 bases. With 2 bases removed from V and 0 bases from J, the gap between germline ends came to 11 bases. The CDR3 extends over 16 amino acids. Germline V gene sequence: CDR1 SGDLS, CDR2 YYNGEE. CDR3 sequence reads: CASSVGQTTTNEKLFF. DNA of the CDR3: TGTGCCAGCAGCGTTGGACAGACAACAACTAATGAAAAACTGTTTTTT. The complete variable domain, with remaining parts taken from reference TRBV9 and TRBJ1-4, reads DSGVTQTPKHLITATGQRVTLRCSPRSGDLSVYWYQQSLDQGLQFLIQYYNGEERAKGNILERFSAQQFPDLHSELNLSSLELGDSALYFCASSVGQTTTNEKLFFGSGTQLSVL.

This clone showed up just a few times. The rearrangement uses TRBV23-1 and TRBJ2-7; 7 bases line up with TRBD1. TRBV23-1 is given ORF status, its function remaining uncertain. This CDR3 is 18 amino acids long. With 0 bases clipped from V and 4 bases from J, the junction kept 15 bases outside the gene matches. In DNA form, the CDR3 reads TGCGCCAGCAGTCAATCAAGGCCGACAGGGCACGGACCTTACGAGCAGTACTTC. It encodes CASSQSRPTGHGPYEQYF.

The chain is built from TRBV7-2 and TRBJ1-2; D is ambiguous. Germline V gene sequence: CDR1 SGHTA, CDR2 FQGNSA. The CDR3 has 16 residues. V was pared by 5 bases and J by 1 base, with 17 bases between. The CDR3 DNA follows: TGTGCCAGCAGCCCCCGGGGAGGGAGGAGTAACTATGGCTACACCTTC. Translated, it gives CASSPRGGRSNYGYTF.

The chain joins TRBV5-1 to TRBJ1-2; a possible D gene is TRBD1 (6 bases). The V gene's germline CDR1 is SGHRS and CDR2 YFSETQ. V lost 3 bases to trimming and J lost 7 bases, with 19 bases between them. The CDR3 is made up of 15 amino acids. The CDR3 here is CASSSLGAGSSGYTF. The CDR3 coding sequence is TGCGCCAGCAGCTCCCTGGGGGCAGGGTCTAGTGGCTACACCTTC.

V usage is TRBV5-1 and J usage is TRBJ1-1; 10 bases match TRBD1. Unmatched junction bases numbered 5, after V lost 0 bases and J lost 6 bases. The CDR3 sequence is 15 residues long. Germline V lookup: CDR1 SGHRS, CDR2 YFSETQ. The CDR3 here is CASSLGGQGLPEAFF. The DNA for the CDR3 is TGCGCCAGCAGCTTGGGGGGACAGGGGTTACCTGAAGCTTTCTTT.

The rearrangement joins TRBV6-1 to TRBJ2-7, with D perhaps TRBD1 (5 bases). CDR3 length equals 17 residues. The ends were cut back, 2 bases at V and 3 bases at J, with 20 bases in the middle. Germline assignment: CDR1 MNHNS and CDR2 SASEGT. The DNA of the CDR3 is TGTGCCAGCAGTGAACTCGGTAAGGGGTCGTGGGACTACGAGCAGTACTTC. It specifies CASSELGKGSWDYEQYF.

The chain is built from TRBV2 and TRBJ2-7; D might be TRBD1 (6 bases). The V gene lost 7 bases and the J gene lost 6 bases, with 25 bases spanning the gap. This CDR3 comprises 16 residues. Germline values: CDR1 SNHLY, CDR2 FYNNEI. As DNA, the CDR3 is TGTGCCAGCATAAAGTTAAGTCCGCAGGGGACCCCCGAGCAGTACTTC. Residues: CASIKLSPQGTPEQYF.

This clone has a single count. CDR3 bases: TGTGCCAGCAGCTTAGGCCTGGCAGGGGGCGCAGGTGGCAATGAGCAGTTCTTC. Its translation: CASSLGLAGGAGGNEQFF. This chain uses TRBV13 with TRBJ2-1; 8 bases line up with TRBD1. The germline CDR1 and CDR2 sequences are PRHDT and FYEKMQ (reference sequence). This CDR3 region has 18 residues. The trim removed 0 bases at V and 6 bases at J, leaving 13 bases unmatched.

This chain links TRBV11-2 with TRBJ2-1, with 11 bases fitting TRBD2. The CDR3 extends over 16 amino acids. Germline V lookup: CDR1 SGHAT, CDR2 FQNNGV. V gave up 5 bases and J gave up 6 bases; unmatched junction bases: 9. This CDR3 is CASSPTLAGVGNEQFF. The CDR3 DNA reads as TGTGCCAGCAGCCCAACACTAGCGGGAGTGGGCAATGAGCAGTTCTTC.

This chain connects TRBV4-1 to TRBJ1-2, with TRBD1 as a possible D gene (5 bases). In germline, CDR1 is MGHRA, CDR2 YSYEKL. With 5 bases removed from V and 5 bases from J, the gap between germline ends came to 15 bases. The CDR3 consists of 14 residues. As DNA, the CDR3 is TGCGCCAGCAGCTACCCTTCCGGGACTTATGGCTACACCTTC. Translation gives CASSYPSGTYGYTF.

V is TRBV5-1 and J is TRBJ1-4; TRBD1 agrees at 8 bases. This CDR3 region has 14 residues. The J segment lost 8 bases and the V segment lost 4 bases, leaving 7 bases of the junction unmatched. Germline CDR1 reads SGHRS; CDR2 reads YFSETQ. DNA for the CDR3: TGCGCCAGCAGCGCAACCGGACAGGGCGAAAAACTGTTTTTT. This translates into CASSATGQGEKLFF.

The V and J genes are TRBV18 and TRBJ2-3; D gene uncertain. The germline V and J ends were trimmed by 3 bases and 4 bases, with 11 bases remaining between them. Germline V lookup: CDR1 KGHSH, CDR2 LQKENI. There are 14 residues in the CDR3. CDR3 DNA sequence: TGTGCCAGCTCACCCGGTATAGTGGCAGATACGCAGTATTTT. This gives the protein CASSPGIVADTQYF. Full variable domain (remainder filled in from reference TRBV18 and TRBJ2-3): NAGVMQNPRHLVRRRGQEARLRCSPMKGHSHVYWYRQLPEEGLKFMVYLQKENIIDESGMPKERFSAEFPKEGPSILRIQQVVRGDSAAYFCASSPGIVADTQYFGPGTRLTVL.

The chain uses TRBV13 and TRBJ2-3, with 10 bases aligning to TRBD2. The J segment lost 1 base and the V segment lost 4 bases, leaving 5 bases of the junction unmatched. The CDR3 has 16 amino acids. CDR1 is PRHDT and CDR2 is FYEKMQ in the germline V gene (reference sequence). The CDR3 region has the DNA TGTGCCAGCAGCTGGGCCGGGACTAGCGGCACAGATACGCAGTATTTT. This sequence encodes CASSWAGTSGTDTQYF.

The table lists this clone with a few counts. The chain has TRBV9 and TRBJ2-3, with no clear D. This CDR3 has 15 amino acids. V lost 4 bases and J lost 2, with 14 bases in between. Germline V gene sequence: CDR1 SGDLS, CDR2 YYNGEE. The CDR3: CASSYNNLNTDTQYF. The DNA for the CDR3 is TGTGCCAGCAGCTACAACAACCTGAACACAGATACGCAGTATTTT.

The chain uses TRBV15 and TRBJ2-7; TRBD1 matches 9 bases. The CDR3 is 13 amino acids. V shed 1 base, J shed 9 bases, and the junction held 4 bases outside the gene matches. The germline V gene has CDR1 LNHNV and CDR2 YYDKDF (reference sequence). The CDR3 loop is CATSRGKDRGQYF. The CDR3 bases are TGTGCCACCAGCAGAGGCAAGGACAGGGGGCAGTACTTC. Filled out from reference TRBV15 and TRBJ2-7, the complete variable domain reads DAMVIQNPRYQVTQFGKPVTLSCSQTLNHNVMYWYQQKSSQAPKLLFHYYDKDFNNEADTPDNFQSRRPNTSFCFLDIRSPGLGDTAMYLCATSRGKDRGQYFGPGTRLTVT.

The chain uses TRBV7-9 and TRBJ2-3; D perhaps matches TRBD2 (5 bases). This CDR3 comprises 17 residues. Between the trimmed V and J ends, which lost 5 bases and 0 bases, there was a span of 18 bases. Germline V lookup: CDR1 SEHNR, CDR2 FQNEAQ (reference sequence). CDR3 sequence reads: CASSPGPGSYSTDTQYF. The CDR3 DNA is TGTGCCAGCAGCCCCGGACCGGGGTCTTACAGCACAGATACGCAGTATTTT.

The genes are TRBV2 and TRBJ1-2; TRBD1 matches 8 bases. Germline V lookup: CDR1 SNHLY, CDR2 FYNNEI. The CDR3 extends over 14 amino acids. Trimming cost V 2 bases and J 4 bases; bases outside gene matches: 3. DNA of the CDR3: TGTGCCAGCAGTGAATCTGGACAGGGCTATGGCTACACCTTC. It yields the protein CASSESGQGYGYTF. The complete variable domain, with remaining parts taken from reference TRBV2 and TRBJ1-2, reads EPEVTQTPSHQVTQMGQEVILRCVPISNHLYFYWYRQILGQKVEFLVSFYNNEISEKSEIFDDQFSVERPDGSNFTLKIRSTKLEDSAMYFCASSESGQGYGYTFGSGTRLTVV.

This sequence joins TRBV9 and TRBJ2-3; a weak D match, TRBD2 (7 bases). The germline gives CDR1 SGDLS, CDR2 YYNGEE. The CDR3 contains 15 residues. The ends were cut back, 4 bases at V and 2 bases at J, with 14 bases in the middle. The DNA of the CDR3 is TGTGCCAGCAGCCCGGTAGGGGGGGACACAGATACGCAGTATTTT. Its protein is CASSPVGGDTDTQYF. Looking up the rest from reference TRBV9 and TRBJ2-3 gives the full variable domain: DSGVTQTPKHLITATGQRVTLRCSPRSGDLSVYWYQQSLDQGLQFLIQYYNGEERAKGNILERFSAQQFPDLHSELNLSSLELGDSALYFCASSPVGGDTDTQYFGPGTRLTVL.